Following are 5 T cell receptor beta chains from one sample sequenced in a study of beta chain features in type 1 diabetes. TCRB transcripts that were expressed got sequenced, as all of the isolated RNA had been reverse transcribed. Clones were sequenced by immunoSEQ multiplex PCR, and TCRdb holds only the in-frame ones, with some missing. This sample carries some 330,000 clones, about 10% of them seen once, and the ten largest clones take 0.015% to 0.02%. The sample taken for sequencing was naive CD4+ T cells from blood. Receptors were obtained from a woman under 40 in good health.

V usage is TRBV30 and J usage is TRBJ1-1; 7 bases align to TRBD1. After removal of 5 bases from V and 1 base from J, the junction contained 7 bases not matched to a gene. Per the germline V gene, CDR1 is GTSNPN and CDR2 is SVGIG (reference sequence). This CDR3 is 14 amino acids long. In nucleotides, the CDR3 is TGTGCCTGGCGGGACAGAAACTCGAACACTGAAGCTTTCTTT. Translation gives CAWRDRNSNTEAFF.

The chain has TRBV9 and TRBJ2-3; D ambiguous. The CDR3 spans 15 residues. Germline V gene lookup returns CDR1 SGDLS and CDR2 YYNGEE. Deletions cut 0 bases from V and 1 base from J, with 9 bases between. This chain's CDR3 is CASSVERLGTDTQYF. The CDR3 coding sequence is TGTGCCAGCAGCGTAGAGCGATTGGGCACAGATACGCAGTATTTT.

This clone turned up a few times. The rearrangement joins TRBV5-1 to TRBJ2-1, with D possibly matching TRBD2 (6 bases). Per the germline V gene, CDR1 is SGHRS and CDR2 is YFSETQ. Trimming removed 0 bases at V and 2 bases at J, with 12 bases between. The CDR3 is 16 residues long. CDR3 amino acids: CASSLVVGGTYNEQFF. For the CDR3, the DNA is TGCGCCAGCAGCTTGGTTGTGGGAGGTACCTACAATGAGCAGTTCTTC.

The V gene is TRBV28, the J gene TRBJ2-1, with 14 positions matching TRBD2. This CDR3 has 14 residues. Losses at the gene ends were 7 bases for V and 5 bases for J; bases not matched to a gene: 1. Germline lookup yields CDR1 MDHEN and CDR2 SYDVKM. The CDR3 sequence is CASKTSGRDNEQFF. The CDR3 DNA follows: TGTGCCAGCAAGACTAGCGGGAGGGACAATGAGCAGTTCTTC.

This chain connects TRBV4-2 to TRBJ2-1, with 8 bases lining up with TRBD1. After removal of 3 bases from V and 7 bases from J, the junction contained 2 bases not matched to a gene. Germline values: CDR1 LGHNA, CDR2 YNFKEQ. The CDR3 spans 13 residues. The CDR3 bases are TGTGCCAGCAGCCAGGACAGGGTGAATGAGCAGTTCTTC. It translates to CASSQDRVNEQFF.